The rows below give T cell receptor beta chains drawn from one sample of a study of cytomegalovirus exposure and HLA in healthy donors. Measured with immunoSEQ multiplex PCR; TCRdb has only the in-frame clones, and not every one. Of over 150,000 clones in the sample, approximately 80% are singletons; the top ten hold less than 3%. Sequences were obtained from PBMCs. These receptors all come from a woman in her 30s in good health and CMV-seronegative. CDR3s include the opening cysteine and the closing phenylalanine or tryptophan. Fields, in order: V gene, J gene, CDR3 protein.

TRBV27,TRBJ2-7,CASGRLRDRGYEQYF
TRBV15,TRBJ2-3,CATSRDTAGTSDTQYF
TRBV5-4,TRBJ2-1,CASSLGGTMNEQFF
TRBV6-5,TRBJ1-1,CASSLRQANTEAFF
TRBV11-2,TRBJ1-4,CASSSFGQGAANEKLFF
TRBV6-5,TRBJ2-7,CASSRAPGLYEQYF
TRBV18,TRBJ2-7,CASSPVYAYEQYF
TRBV7-2,TRBJ2-7,CASSRRLAGSYEQYF
TRBV6-1,TRBJ1-1,CASRERGLYTEAFF
TRBV6-5,TRBJ2-2,CASSYGRVGTGELFF
TRBV6-1,TRBJ2-1,CAGGSGWDEQFF
TRBV5-1,TRBJ2-7,CASSWAPRQPPPYEQYF
TRBV5-4,TRBJ1-2,CASSLSGTGYGYTF
TRBV6-5,TRBJ2-1,CASSMRGGGDEQFF
TRBV6-5,TRBJ1-5,CASAGTGGVQPQHF
TRBV19,TRBJ1-2,CASSPRRDRLPPNYGYTF
TRBV7-9,TRBJ1-2,CASSLGGPYGYTF
TRBV4-1,TRBJ1-5,CASSPSGGLGNQPQHF
TRBV5-1,TRBJ2-5,CASSLTGLQETQYF
TRBV5-1,TRBJ1-2,CASSEGTGDGYTF
TRBV2,TRBJ1-2,CATWGRVDNYGYTF
TRBV5-1,TRBJ1-4,CASSLTGREKLFF
TRBV7-8,TRBJ2-1,CASSLAPGSRYNEQFF
TRBV5-6,TRBJ1-6,CASSSGLYNSPLHF
TRBV7-9,TRBJ1-6,CSSSAGQGNSPLHF
TRBV29-1,TRBJ2-7,CSVEEDRGKWRYF
TRBV30,TRBJ2-1,CAWVRPGLAGANEQFF
TRBV5-1,TRBJ2-3,CASTAQIAGSTDTQYF
TRBV5-1,TRBJ2-1,CASSPRDSYNEQFF
TRBV6-1,TRBJ2-1,CASSERLAGVREQFF
TRBV9,TRBJ2-3,CASSERLTRGTDTQYF
TRBV5-1,TRBJ1-5,CASSLGQGGQPQHF
TRBV27,TRBJ1-5,CATGGGHQSNQPQHF